This T cell receptor (beta chain) came from a study of blood T cell repertoires in COVID-19. Across the whole study: The origin of the acute and convalescent COVID-19 samples was the United States, Italy and Spain. PBMCs, B-cell-depleted T cells, or T cells provided the cDNA or gDNA that made up the material.

Germline lookup yields CDR1 SGDLS and CDR2 YYNGEE. This CDR3 is built from 16 residues. The V end lost 2 bases, the J end lost 5 bases, and 17 bases lay between the germline ends. Original handling: Amplification with reference gene primers provided the estimates of nucleated cell counts. Method: immunoSEQ multiplex PCR; TCRdb's copy keeps in-frame clones and lacks some. That table furnishes V, J and clone size, whereas the DNA furnished D and trimming. Among 140,000 to 150,000 clones listed, roughly 77% were seen once. The J gene is TRBJ2-1, the V gene TRBV9; tentatively, D is TRBD2 (6 bases). The specimen sequenced was peripheral blood. This receptor was identified in a man between 60 and 75 years old with acute or convalescent COVID-19. The DNA of the CDR3 is TGTGCCAGCAGCGTTCGACTAGAGGATTGGAACAATGAGCAGTTCTTC. Encoded protein: CASSVRLEDWNNEQFF.